This TCR beta chain was recorded in a study of T-cell reconstitution after alpha-beta-depleted transplantation in children. Unique molecular identifiers were incorporated during preparation of the TCRbeta library. TCRdb re-analysed the PCR reads in MiXCR, keeping a single row per CDR3 protein. The table has approximately 1,000,000 distinct CDR3 sequences, about 29% seen once. Study findings and constraints: In patients about two months after transplant, alpha-beta T cells reportedly arose from several hundred expanded graft clones. It was surviving recipient T cells and thymic progenitors that gave some patients high TCRbeta diversity at day 60. The main origin of T-cell counts and diversity one year after transplant was newly produced T cells.

V was trimmed by 7 bases and J by 6 bases, leaving 12 bases between them. This CDR3 spans 13 amino acids. With regard to this clonotype: Its matching antigen is unknown.

V is TRBV12-3 or TRBV12-4 and J is TRBJ1-4, with D unresolved. This receptor was identified in a boy under two years old who had a stem cell transplant for SCID, so the T cells may come from the graft donor. Sequences were derived from PBMCs, mostly from graft donor cells, sampled 360 days after TCRalphabeta/CD19-depleted stem cell transplant. DNA of the CDR3: TGTGCCAGCACCATAAACTGGGATGAAAAACTGTTTTTT. It specifies CASTINWDEKLFF.